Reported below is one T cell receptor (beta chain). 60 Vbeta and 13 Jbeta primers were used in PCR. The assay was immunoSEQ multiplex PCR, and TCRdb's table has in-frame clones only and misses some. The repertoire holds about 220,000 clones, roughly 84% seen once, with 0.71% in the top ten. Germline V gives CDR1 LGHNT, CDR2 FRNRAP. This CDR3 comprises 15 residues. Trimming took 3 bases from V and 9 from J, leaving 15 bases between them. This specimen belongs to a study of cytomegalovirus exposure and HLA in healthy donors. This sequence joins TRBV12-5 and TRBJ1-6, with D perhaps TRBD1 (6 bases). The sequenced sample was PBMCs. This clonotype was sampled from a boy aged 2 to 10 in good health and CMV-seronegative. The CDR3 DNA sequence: TGTGCTAGTGGTTTAGGGGGACGTGGAGGTTCACCCCTCCACTTT. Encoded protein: CASGLGGRGGSPLHF.